Shown below are 6 T cell receptor beta chains from a single sample sequenced in a study of T-cell reconstitution after alpha-beta-depleted transplantation in children. Unique molecular identifiers featured in how the TCRbeta library was prepared. TCRdb analysed the PCR reads with MiXCR anew, one entry per CDR3 protein. The sample carries 530,000 or so distinct CDR3 sequences, over 20% recorded once. This material consisted of PBMCs, taken before TCRalphabeta/CD19-depleted stem cell transplant. These receptors were collected from a boy in the first two years of life with Wiskott-Aldrich syndrome, due to receive a stem cell transplant.

V gene TRBV5-6 combines with J gene TRBJ2-1; D remains ambiguous. V lost 1 base to trimming and J lost 15 bases, with 17 bases between them. Per the germline V gene, CDR1 is SGHDT and CDR2 is YYEEEE. The CDR3 contains 13 residues. CDR3 sequence: CASSLRRSNRPFF. The CDR3 DNA follows: TGTGCCAGCAGCTTGAGAAGGTCAAACCGTCCGTTCTTC.

In its sample, this clonotype was seen a few times. The chain carries TRBV20-1 and TRBJ2-7, with TRBD1 matching 9 bases. V shed 1 base, J shed 11 bases, and the junction held 6 bases outside the gene matches. The CDR3 runs to 12 residues. Germline V lookup: CDR1 DFQATT, CDR2 SNEGSKA (reference sequence). CDR3 loop: CSARGDRVAEYF. In nucleotides, the CDR3 is TGCAGTGCTAGAGGGGACAGGGTGGCGGAGTACTTC.

This chain uses TRBV4-2 with TRBJ2-2; D is unresolved. Trimming removed 0 bases from V and 0 bases from J, with 11 bases in between. Germline V gene lookup returns CDR1 LGHNA and CDR2 YNFKEQ. This CDR3 contains 17 residues. The chain's CDR3 is CASSQEAGSANTGELFF. The DNA of the CDR3 is TGTGCCAGCAGCCAAGAGGCAGGATCTGCGAACACCGGGGAGCTGTTTTTT.

The chain has TRBV20-1 and TRBJ1-4; TRBD1 aligns across 8 bases. Germline V gene sequence: CDR1 DFQATT, CDR2 SNEGSKA (reference sequence). J gave up 3 bases and V 5 bases, and 5 bases lay outside the gene matches. CDR3 length: 14 amino acids. For the CDR3, the DNA is TGCAGTGCTTCCGGACAGGGCCCTAATGAAAAACTGTTTTTT. Encoded protein: CSASGQGPNEKLFF.

This clonotype has more than one count but fewer than ten. The V call is TRBV6-1, the J call TRBJ2-5; 7 nucleotides line up with TRBD1. Germline CDR1 is MNHNS and CDR2 is SASEGT. The CDR3 consists of 14 residues. V gave up 3 bases and J gave up 5 bases; unmatched junction bases: 6. CDR3 loop: CASSEGTARETQYF. CDR3 coding DNA: TGTGCCAGCAGTGAGGGGACAGCGAGGGAGACCCAGTACTTC.

This clonotype was seen a few times. V usage is TRBV6-2 or TRBV6-3 and J usage is TRBJ2-3; D is perhaps TRBD1 or TRBD2 (6 bases each). CDR3 size: 15 residues. The germline gives CDR1 MNHEY, CDR2 SVGEGT. Between the trimmed V and J ends, which lost 2 bases and 2 bases, there was a span of 11 bases. The CDR3 reads CASSYGGPHTDTQYF. For the CDR3, the DNA is TGTGCCAGCAGTTACGGGGGGCCCCACACAGATACGCAGTATTTT.